This TCR beta chain was sequenced in a study of blood T cells in healthy people across ages (dated by TCRdb to about 2015). General notes on the study: In model experiments, template switching captured about one uniquely barcoded TCR beta cDNA molecule for every two T cells. Age-related changes in TCR beta repertoire diversity were measured in the study by deep sequencing normalized with unique cDNA molecular identifiers. Using the same blood draw, the study looked at two additional independent replicas of 1 million unique cDNA reads for two donors, one aged 18 to 30 and the other aged 80 or older. The donors were divided into four age groups: young (average about 16 years), middle-aged (approximately 39), aged (approximately 64) and long-lived (82). To avoid experimental bias, donors of different ages were spread randomly across the sequencing lanes. Broad study findings and their caveats: Observed TCR beta diversity correlated strongly with the percentage of naive T cells measured by flow cytometry. Bulk unsorted PBMC profiling prevented conclusive comparison of naive and antigen-experienced compartments. Observed TCR beta diversity per million T cells fell roughly linearly with age, and a significant reduction was already apparent by age around 44. Compared with the aged group, the long-lived group had more naive CD4+ T cells, fewer expanded clones and increased TCR diversity, suggesting age selection. Because the CMV infection status of the donors was unknown, age-related changes in expanded clonotypes may potentially have been confounded. Total diversity estimates from one million sequenced T cells were considered lower bounds and underestimates.

Libraries were constructed by 5' RACE. The run used an Illumina HiSeq 2500. The second PCR ran for about 7 to 11 cycles and used a J-beta primer mix along with a sample-barcoded 5' primer. A template-switch 5' adaptor carrying 12 random nucleotides introduced a unique molecular identifier onto each TCR beta cDNA molecule. At least 2.5 million CDR3-containing paired-end reads were obtained from each sample. All of the RNA was converted into first-strand cDNA using the Mint cDNA synthesis kit, with a TRBC-specific oligonucleotide serving as the primer. All cDNA was treated with uracil-DNA glycosylase and then went through a first 18-cycle PCR with the universal primers M1SS and BC2_uni_R. Processing in the source paper ran as follows. For normalization, 1 million high-quality reads were randomly selected from each sample, with every read carrying a distinct molecular identifier. Reads sharing molecular identifiers were discarded rather than binned into consensus sequences. MiTCR, set to a Q25 quality threshold and the strictest error-elimination algorithm, was used for CDR3 identification, clonotype clustering and error correction. A nonparametric unseen species model with Euler transformation was used to estimate a lower bound on total TCR beta diversity. In-frame beta chains were kept once TCRdb had trimmed the public reads at Q25 with fastp and called clones with MiXCR. Each entry merges the rows of one CDR3 protein and shows their most common DNA and genes. TCRdb assigned the V and J calls; the authors' analysis was not used. Across this sample there are about 650,000 distinct CDR3 sequences, with roughly half seen only once. Of the sample, less than 15% falls within the top ten clones.

V and J are trimmed by 5 bases and 8 bases, and the gene matches miss 6 bases of the junction. The CDR3, cysteine through phenylalanine, is 13 amino acids long. Here the CDR3 DNA is all that survives: 39 bases in frame from base 1. The germline V gene provides CDR1 SNHLY and CDR2 FYNNEI. Notes on this clonotype: The antigen it binds to is not known. No quality values exist for individual bases; no much larger clone is one base distant.

The donors were some 39 Caucasian individuals from Russia, aged roughly 6 to 100 years, who were systemically healthy. Around 9.9 milliliters of peripheral blood were collected from each donor into EDTA-treated Vacutainer tubes. Ficoll-Paque density-gradient centrifugation was used to isolate PBMCs, with at least 6.5 million obtained per sample. Trizol reagent was used to extract total RNA from the PBMCs, yielding at least 6 micrograms per sample. The percentages of naive CD45RAhigh/CD27high T cells were determined by flow cytometry on a PBMC aliquot from every donor. The sequenced sample was blood. The TCR was taken from a woman aged 80 or over in good health. The receptor chain draws on TRBV2 and TRBJ1-2, and 9 junctional nucleotides match TRBD1. The CDR3 loop reads CASSWDREGGYTF. DNA sequence: TGTGCCAGCAGTTGGGACAGGGAGGGCGGCTACACCTTC. Reference TRBV2 and TRBJ1-2 proteins supply the regions before and after the CDR3; the full variable domain is: EPEVTQTPSHQVTQMGQEVILRCVPISNHLYFYWYRQILGQKVEFLVSFYNNEISEKSEIFDDQFSVERPDGSNFTLKIRSTKLEDSAMYFCASSWDREGGYTFGSGTRLTVV.